This T cell receptor beta chain was identified during a study of response to subunit inactivated influenza vaccine. Study-wide points: Each seasonal influenza vaccination, the authors suggested, recruits few new T cells.

TCRdb reanalysed the RT-PCR reads using MiXCR and keeps one entry per CDR3 protein. The sample includes about 190,000 distinct CDR3 sequences, approximately 15% seen only once; the top ten take under 30%. Concerning this clonotype itself: Its cognate antigen is unknown.

Sequencing used CD8+ T cells sorted from PBMCs, obtained 5 days after vaccination. This receptor was taken from a man in his fifties or sixties who received an inactivated influenza vaccine.

CDR3 region: CASSSTRETGSNEKLFF. In DNA form, the CDR3 reads TGTGCCAGCAGCTCCACGAGAGAGACAGGTTCTAATGAAAAACTGTTTTTT. V and J are TRBV16 and TRBJ1-4; tentative D call: TRBD1 (6 bases). Deletions cut 5 bases from V and 3 bases from J, with 19 bases between. Germline loops: CDR1 KGHSY, CDR2 FQNENV. CDR3 length: 17 residues. Together with reference TRBV16 and TRBJ1-4, the CDR3 gives the full variable domain: GEEVAQTPKHLVRGEGQKAKLYCAPIKGHSYVFWYQQVLKNEFKFLISFQNENVFDETGMPKERFSAKCLPNSPCSLEIQATKLEDSAVYFCASSSTRETGSNEKLFFGSGTQLSVL.